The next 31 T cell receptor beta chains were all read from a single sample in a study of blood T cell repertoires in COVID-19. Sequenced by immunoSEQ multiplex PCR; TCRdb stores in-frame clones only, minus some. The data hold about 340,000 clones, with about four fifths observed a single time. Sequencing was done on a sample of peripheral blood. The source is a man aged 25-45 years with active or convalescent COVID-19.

The CDR3 bases are TGTGCCAGTAGTATCAGGTCCAGCCAAGCTGCAGATACGCAGTATTTT. As protein: CASSIRSSQAADTQYF. The chain links TRBV19 to TRBJ2-3; D is undetermined. Germline V gene data show CDR1 as LNHDA and CDR2 as SQIVND (reference sequence). The V gene lost 3 bases and the J gene lost 4 bases, with 17 bases spanning the gap. The CDR3 consists of 16 residues.

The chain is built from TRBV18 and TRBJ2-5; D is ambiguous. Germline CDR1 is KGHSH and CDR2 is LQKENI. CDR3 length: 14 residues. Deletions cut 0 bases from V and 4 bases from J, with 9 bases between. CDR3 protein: CASSPPTNSETQYF. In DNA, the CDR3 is TGTGCCAGCTCACCACCAACGAACTCAGAGACCCAGTACTTC.

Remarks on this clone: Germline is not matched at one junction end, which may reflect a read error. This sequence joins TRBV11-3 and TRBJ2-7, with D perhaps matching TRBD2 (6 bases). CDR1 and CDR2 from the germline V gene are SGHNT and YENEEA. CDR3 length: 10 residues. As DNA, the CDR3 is TGTGCCAGCAGCTCCCGGGACTCCAACTTC. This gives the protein CASSSRDSNF. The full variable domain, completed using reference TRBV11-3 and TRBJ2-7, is EAGVVQSPRYKIIEKKQPVAFWCNPISGHNTLYWYLQNLGQGPELLIRYENEEAVDDSQLPKDRFSAERLKGVDSTLKIQPAELGDSAVYLCASSSRDSNFGPGTRLTVT.

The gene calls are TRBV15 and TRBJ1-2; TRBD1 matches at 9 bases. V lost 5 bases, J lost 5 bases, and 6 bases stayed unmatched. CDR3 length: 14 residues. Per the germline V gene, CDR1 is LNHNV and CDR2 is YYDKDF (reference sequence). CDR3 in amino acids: CATSDPGQGYGYTF. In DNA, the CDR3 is TGTGCCACCAGCGATCCGGGACAGGGTTATGGCTACACCTTC.

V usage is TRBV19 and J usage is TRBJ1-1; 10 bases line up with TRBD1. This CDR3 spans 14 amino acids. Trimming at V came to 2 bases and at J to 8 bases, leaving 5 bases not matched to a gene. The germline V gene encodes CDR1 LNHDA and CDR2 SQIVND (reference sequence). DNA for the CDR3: TGTGCCAGTAGTATAAAGGGACAGGGGAGAGAAGCTTTCTTT. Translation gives CASSIKGQGREAFF.

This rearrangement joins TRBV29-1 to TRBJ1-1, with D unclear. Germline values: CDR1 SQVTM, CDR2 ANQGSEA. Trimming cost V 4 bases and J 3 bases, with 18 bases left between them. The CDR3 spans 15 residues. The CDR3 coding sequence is TGCAGCGTTGGTTCTGGACTTCTTACTCACACTGAAGCTTTCTTT. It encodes CSVGSGLLTHTEAFF.

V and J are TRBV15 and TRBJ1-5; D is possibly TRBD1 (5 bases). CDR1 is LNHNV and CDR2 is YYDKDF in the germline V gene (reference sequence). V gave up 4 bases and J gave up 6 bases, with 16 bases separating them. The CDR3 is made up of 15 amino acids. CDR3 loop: CATSISKGSGQPQHF. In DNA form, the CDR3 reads TGTGCCACCAGCATCTCCAAGGGGTCTGGTCAGCCCCAGCATTTT. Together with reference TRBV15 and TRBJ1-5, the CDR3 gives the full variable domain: DAMVIQNPRYQVTQFGKPVTLSCSQTLNHNVMYWYQQKSSQAPKLLFHYYDKDFNNEADTPDNFQSRRPNTSFCFLDIRSPGLGDTAMYLCATSISKGSGQPQHFGDGTRLSIL.

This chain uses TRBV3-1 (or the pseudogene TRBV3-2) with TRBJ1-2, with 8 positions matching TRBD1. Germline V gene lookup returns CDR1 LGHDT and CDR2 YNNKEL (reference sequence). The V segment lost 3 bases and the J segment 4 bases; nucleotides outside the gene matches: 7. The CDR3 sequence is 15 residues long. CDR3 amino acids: CASSQRTGPLYGYTF. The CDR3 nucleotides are TGTGCCAGCAGCCAGAGGACAGGGCCCCTCTATGGCTACACCTTC.

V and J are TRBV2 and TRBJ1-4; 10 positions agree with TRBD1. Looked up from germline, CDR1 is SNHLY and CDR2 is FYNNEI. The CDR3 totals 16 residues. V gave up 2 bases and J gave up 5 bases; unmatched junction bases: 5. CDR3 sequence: CASSEYGGQGNEKLFF. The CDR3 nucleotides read TGTGCCAGCAGTGAATACGGGGGACAGGGGAATGAAAAACTGTTTTTT.

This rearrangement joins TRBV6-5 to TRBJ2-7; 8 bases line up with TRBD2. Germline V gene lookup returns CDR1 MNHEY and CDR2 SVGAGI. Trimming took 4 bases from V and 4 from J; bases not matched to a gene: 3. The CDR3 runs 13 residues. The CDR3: CASSFIAGYEQYF. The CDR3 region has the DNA TGTGCCAGCAGTTTTATAGCGGGGTACGAGCAGTACTTC.

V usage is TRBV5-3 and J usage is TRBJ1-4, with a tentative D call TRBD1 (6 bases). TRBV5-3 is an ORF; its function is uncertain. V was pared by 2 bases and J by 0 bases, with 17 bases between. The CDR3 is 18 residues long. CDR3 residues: CARSLQQGHFATNEKLFF. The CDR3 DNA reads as TGTGCCAGAAGCTTACAACAGGGACATTTTGCAACTAATGAAAAACTGTTTTTT.

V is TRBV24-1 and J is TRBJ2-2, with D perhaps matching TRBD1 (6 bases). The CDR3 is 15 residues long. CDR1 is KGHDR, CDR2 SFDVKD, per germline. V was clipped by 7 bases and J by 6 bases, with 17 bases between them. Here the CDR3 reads CATSATGLDAGELFF. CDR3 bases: TGTGCCACCAGCGCAACAGGGTTGGATGCCGGGGAGCTGTTTTTT.

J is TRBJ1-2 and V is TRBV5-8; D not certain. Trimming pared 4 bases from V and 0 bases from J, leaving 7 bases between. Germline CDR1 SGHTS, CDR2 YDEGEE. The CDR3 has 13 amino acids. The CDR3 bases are TGTGCCAGCAGCCGAGCACCTAACTATGGCTACACCTTC. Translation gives CASSRAPNYGYTF.

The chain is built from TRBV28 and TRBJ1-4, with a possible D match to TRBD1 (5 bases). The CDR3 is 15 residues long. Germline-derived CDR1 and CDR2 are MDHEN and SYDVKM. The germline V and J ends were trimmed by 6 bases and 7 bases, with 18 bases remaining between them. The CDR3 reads CASSNNGGGGEKLFF. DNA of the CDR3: TGTGCCAGCAGCAATAACGGGGGGGGAGGTGAAAAACTGTTTTTT. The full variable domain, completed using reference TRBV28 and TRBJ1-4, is DVKVTQSSRYLVKRTGEKVFLECVQDMDHENMFWYRQDPGLGLRLIYFSYDVKMKEKGDIPEGYSVSREKKERFSLILESASTNQTSMYLCASSNNGGGGEKLFFGSGTQLSVL.

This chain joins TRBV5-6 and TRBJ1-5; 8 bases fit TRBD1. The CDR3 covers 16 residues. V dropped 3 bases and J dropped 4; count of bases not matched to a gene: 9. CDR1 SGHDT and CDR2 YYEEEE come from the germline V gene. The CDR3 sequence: CASSSARQGRNQPQHF. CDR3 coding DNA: TGTGCCAGCAGCTCAGCCCGACAGGGGAGGAATCAGCCCCAGCATTTT.

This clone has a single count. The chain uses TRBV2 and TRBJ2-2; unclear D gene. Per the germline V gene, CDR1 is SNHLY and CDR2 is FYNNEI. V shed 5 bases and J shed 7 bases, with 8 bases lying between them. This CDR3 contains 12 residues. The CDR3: CASSLKSGELFF. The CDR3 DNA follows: TGTGCCAGCAGTCTAAAGAGCGGGGAGCTGTTTTTT.

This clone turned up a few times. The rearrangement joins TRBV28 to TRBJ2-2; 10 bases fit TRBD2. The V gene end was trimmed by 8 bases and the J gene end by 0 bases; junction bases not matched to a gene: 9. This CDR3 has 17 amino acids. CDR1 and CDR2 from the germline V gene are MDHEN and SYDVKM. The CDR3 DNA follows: TGTGCCAGCGGTAGCGGGAGGTCTCCTCCGAACACCGGGGAGCTGTTTTTT. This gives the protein CASGSGRSPPNTGELFF.

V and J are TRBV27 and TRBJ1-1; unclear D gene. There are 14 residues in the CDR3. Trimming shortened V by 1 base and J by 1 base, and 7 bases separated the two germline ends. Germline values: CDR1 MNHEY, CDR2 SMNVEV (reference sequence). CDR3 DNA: TGTGCCAGCAGTTTATGGGCTTCGAACACTGAAGCTTTCTTT. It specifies CASSLWASNTEAFF.

The CDR3 loop reads CASSSPEANSDYGYTF. The DNA for the CDR3 is TGTGCCAGCAGTTCCCCCGAAGCTAACAGTGATTATGGCTACACCTTC. The V call is TRBV6-6, the J call TRBJ1-2; no definite D call. The V end was cut by 4 bases, the J end by 5 bases, with 20 bases between. The germline V gene encodes CDR1 MNHNY and CDR2 SVGAGI (reference sequence). CDR3 length: 16 residues.

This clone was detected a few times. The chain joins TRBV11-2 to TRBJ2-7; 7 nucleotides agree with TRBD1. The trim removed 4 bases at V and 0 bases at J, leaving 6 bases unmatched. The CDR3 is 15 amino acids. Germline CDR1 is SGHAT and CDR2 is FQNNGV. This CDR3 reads CASSSIQGSSYEQYF. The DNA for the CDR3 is TGTGCCAGCAGCTCCATACAGGGGAGCTCCTACGAGCAGTACTTC.

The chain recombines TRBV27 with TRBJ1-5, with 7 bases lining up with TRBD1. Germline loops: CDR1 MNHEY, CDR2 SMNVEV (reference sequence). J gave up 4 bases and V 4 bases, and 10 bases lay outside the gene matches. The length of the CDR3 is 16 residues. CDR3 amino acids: CASSSFRGVRNQPQHF. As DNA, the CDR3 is TGTGCCAGCAGTTCCTTCAGGGGGGTGAGGAATCAGCCCCAGCATTTT.

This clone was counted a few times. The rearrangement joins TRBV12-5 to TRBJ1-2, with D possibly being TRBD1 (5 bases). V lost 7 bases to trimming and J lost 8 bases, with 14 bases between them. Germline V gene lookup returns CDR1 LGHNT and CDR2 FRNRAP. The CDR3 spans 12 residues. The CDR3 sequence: CASALPEGGYTF. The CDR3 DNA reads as TGTGCTAGTGCCCTCCCGGAGGGGGGCTACACCTTC.

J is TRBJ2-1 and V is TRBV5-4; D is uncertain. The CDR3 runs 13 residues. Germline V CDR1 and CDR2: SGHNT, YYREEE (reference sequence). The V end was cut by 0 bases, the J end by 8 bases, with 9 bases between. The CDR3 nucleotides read TGTGCCAGCAGCTTGGGAGCCCGCGATGAGCAGTTCTTC. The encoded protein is CASSLGARDEQFF.

The chain's CDR3 is CASSSRGAGRNTIYF. DNA of the CDR3: TGTGCCAGCAGCTCCCGGGGGGCAGGAAGAAACACCATATATTTT. The chain has TRBV3-1 (or the pseudogene TRBV3-2) and TRBJ1-3; D is perhaps TRBD1 (6 bases). V lost 5 bases and J 5 bases, leaving 16 bases between the germline ends. From germline, CDR1 is LGHDT and CDR2 YNNKEL (reference sequence). The CDR3 is 15 amino acids.

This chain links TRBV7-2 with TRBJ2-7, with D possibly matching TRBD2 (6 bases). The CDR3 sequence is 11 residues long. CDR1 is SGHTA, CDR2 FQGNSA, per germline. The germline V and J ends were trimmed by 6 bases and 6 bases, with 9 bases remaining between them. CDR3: CASRGGAEQYF. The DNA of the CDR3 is TGTGCCAGCAGGGGAGGAGCCGAGCAGTACTTC.

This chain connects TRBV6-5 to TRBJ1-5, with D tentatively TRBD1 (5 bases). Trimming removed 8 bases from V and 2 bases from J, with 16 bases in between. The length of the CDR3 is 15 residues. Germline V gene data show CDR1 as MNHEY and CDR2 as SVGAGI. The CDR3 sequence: CASGSPQDRNQPQHF. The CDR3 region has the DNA TGTGCCAGCGGTTCACCACAGGACCGCAATCAGCCCCAGCATTTT.

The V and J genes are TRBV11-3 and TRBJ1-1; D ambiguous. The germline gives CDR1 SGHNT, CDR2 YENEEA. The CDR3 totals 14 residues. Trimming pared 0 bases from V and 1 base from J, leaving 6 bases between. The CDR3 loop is CASSLDSSNTEAFF. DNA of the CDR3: TGTGCCAGCAGCTTAGATAGTTCGAACACTGAAGCTTTCTTT. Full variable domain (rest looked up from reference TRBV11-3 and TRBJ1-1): EAGVVQSPRYKIIEKKQPVAFWCNPISGHNTLYWYLQNLGQGPELLIRYENEEAVDDSQLPKDRFSAERLKGVDSTLKIQPAELGDSAVYLCASSLDSSNTEAFFGQGTRLTVV.

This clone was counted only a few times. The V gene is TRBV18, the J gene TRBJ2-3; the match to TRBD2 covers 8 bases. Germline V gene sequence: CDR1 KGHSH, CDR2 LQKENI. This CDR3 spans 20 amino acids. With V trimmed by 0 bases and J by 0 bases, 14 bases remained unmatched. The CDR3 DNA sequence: TGTGCCAGCTCACCACCGAGAGAGAAACTAGCGGATTCTAGCACAGATACGCAGTATTTT. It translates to CASSPPREKLADSSTDTQYF.

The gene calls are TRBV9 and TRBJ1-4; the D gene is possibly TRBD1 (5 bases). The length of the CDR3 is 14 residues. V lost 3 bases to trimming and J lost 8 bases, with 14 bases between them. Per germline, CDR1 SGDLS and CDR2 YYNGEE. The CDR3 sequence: CASSATGHREKLFF. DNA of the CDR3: TGTGCCAGCAGCGCAACAGGACATCGGGAAAAACTGTTTTTT.

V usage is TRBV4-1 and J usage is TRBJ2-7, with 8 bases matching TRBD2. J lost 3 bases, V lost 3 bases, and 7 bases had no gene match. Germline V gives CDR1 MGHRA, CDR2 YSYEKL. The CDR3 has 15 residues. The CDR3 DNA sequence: TGCGCCAGCAGCCACCCACTAGCGGCAGGCTACGAGCAGTACTTC. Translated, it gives CASSHPLAAGYEQYF.

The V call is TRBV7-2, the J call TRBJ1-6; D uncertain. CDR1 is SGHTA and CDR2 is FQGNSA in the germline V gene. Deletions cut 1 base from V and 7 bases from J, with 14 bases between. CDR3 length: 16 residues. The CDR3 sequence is CASSLVSHNVNSPLHF. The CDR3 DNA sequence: TGTGCCAGCAGCTTAGTTTCACACAATGTAAATTCACCCCTCCACTTT.